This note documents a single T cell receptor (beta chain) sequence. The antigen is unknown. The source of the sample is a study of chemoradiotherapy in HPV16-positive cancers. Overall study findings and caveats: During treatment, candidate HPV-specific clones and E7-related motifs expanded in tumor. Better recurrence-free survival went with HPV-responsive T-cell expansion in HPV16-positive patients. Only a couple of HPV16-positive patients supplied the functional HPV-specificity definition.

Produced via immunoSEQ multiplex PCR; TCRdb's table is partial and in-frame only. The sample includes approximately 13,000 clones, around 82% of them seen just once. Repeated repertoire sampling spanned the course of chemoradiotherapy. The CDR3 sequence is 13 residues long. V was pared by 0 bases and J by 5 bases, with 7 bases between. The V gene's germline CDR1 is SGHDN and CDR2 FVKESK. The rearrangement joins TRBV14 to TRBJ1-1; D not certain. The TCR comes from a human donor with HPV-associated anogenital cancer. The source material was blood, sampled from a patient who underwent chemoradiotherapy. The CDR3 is CASSQDLETEAFF. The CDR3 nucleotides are TGTGCCAGCAGCCAAGATTTGGAGACTGAAGCTTTCTTT.